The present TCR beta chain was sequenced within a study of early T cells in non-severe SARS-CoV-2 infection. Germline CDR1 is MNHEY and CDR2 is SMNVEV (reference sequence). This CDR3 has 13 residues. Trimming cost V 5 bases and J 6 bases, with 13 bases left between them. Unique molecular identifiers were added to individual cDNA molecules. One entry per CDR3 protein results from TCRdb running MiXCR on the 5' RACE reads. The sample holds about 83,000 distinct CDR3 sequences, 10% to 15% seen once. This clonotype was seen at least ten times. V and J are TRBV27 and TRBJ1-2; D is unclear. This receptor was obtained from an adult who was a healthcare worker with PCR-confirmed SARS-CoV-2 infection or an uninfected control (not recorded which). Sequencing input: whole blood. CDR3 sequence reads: CASSSGDRNGYTF. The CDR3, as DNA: TGTGCCAGCAGTAGCGGGGATAGGAATGGCTACACCTTC.